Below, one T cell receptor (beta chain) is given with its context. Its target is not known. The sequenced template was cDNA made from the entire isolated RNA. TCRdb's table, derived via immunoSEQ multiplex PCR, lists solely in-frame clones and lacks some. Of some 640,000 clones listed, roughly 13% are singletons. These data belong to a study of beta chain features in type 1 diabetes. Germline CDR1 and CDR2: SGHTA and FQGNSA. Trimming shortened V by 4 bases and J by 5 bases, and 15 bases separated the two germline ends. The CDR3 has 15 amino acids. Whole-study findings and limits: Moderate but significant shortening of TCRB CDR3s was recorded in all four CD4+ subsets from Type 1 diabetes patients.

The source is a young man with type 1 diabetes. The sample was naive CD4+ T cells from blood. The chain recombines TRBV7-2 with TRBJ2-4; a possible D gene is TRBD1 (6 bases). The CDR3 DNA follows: TGTGCCAGCAGCTCTCTAGGACGGACAGAAAACATTCAGTACTTC. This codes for CASSSLGRTENIQYF.